The 16 T cell receptor beta chains listed next were all sequenced from one sample in a study of T cell changes during pregnancy in multiple sclerosis. This table comes from immunoSEQ multiplex PCR, and its TCRdb copy is limited to in-frame clones, with some not included. Of roughly 30,000 clones in the sample, around 89% are singletons; the top ten hold roughly 3.7%. The specimen comprised CD4+ T cells from peripheral blood mononuclear cells, sampled in the first trimester of pregnancy. The receptors were gathered from a female donor in good health, enrolled as a control in a pregnancy study.

The CDR3 region has the DNA TGTGCCAGTAGTATTGGGGTCGGGCTAGCGGGAAACAATGAGCAGTTCTTC. As protein: CASSIGVGLAGNNEQFF. The J gene is TRBJ2-1, the V gene TRBV19, with TRBD2 identical over 9 bases. The CDR3 has 17 amino acids. V was pared by 3 bases and J by 5 bases, with 11 bases of the junction left unmatched. Per the germline V gene, CDR1 is LNHDA and CDR2 is SQIVND (reference sequence).

This CDR3 reads CAISETSAMDTQYF. The CDR3 nucleotides are TGTGCCATCAGTGAGACTAGCGCCATGGATACGCAGTATTTT. V and J are TRBV10-3 and TRBJ2-3; 7 bases line up with TRBD2. The germline V gene encodes CDR1 ENHRY and CDR2 SYGVKD. The junction had 5 bases not matched to a gene; V was cut back by 2 bases and J by 6 bases. The CDR3 is made up of 14 amino acids.

This chain links TRBV13 with TRBJ2-6; 7 nucleotides agree with TRBD1. This CDR3 is built from 23 residues. Germline-derived CDR1 and CDR2 are PRHDT and FYEKMQ (reference sequence). The J segment lost 1 base and the V segment lost 1 base, leaving 22 bases of the junction unmatched. CDR3 bases: TGTGCCAGCAGCTTAGTAGGCTGGGGGAACAGGGGCGAAAAAGGGTCTGGGGCCAACGTCCTGACTTTC. Its protein is CASSLVGWGNRGEKGSGANVLTF.

This chain uses TRBV19 with TRBJ2-5; D is perhaps TRBD2 (5 bases). Between the trimmed V and J ends, which lost 3 bases and 4 bases, there was a span of 6 bases. Per germline, CDR1 LNHDA and CDR2 SQIVND (reference sequence). The CDR3 covers 12 residues. The CDR3 coding sequence is TGTGCCAGTAGTATCGGAGGAGAGACCCAGTACTTC. Protein sequence: CASSIGGETQYF.

This clone was observed once. As DNA, the CDR3 is TGTGCCAGCAGCCCCCTACTTGGACTGGGCACAGATACGCAGTATTTT. It is translated as CASSPLLGLGTDTQYF. This chain joins TRBV6-6 and TRBJ2-3; D may be TRBD2 (5 bases). The CDR3 has 16 amino acids. Germline CDR1 reads MNHNY; CDR2 reads SVGAGI (reference sequence). The V end lost 6 bases, the J end lost 1 base, and 17 bases lay between the germline ends.

The V and J genes are TRBV6-5 and TRBJ2-7; the match to TRBD2 covers 8 bases. This CDR3 comprises 15 residues. The V and J ends lost 6 bases and 2 bases, in that order; junction bases with no gene match: 9. Germline CDR1 and CDR2: MNHEY and SVGAGI. The CDR3 region has the DNA TGTGCCAGCAGAACTAGCGGAGGATCAGCCTACGAGCAGTACTTC. Translating gives CASRTSGGSAYEQYF.

The J gene is TRBJ2-7, the V gene TRBV6-1; no clear D gene. CDR1 is MNHNS and CDR2 is SASEGT in the germline V gene. The CDR3 consists of 12 residues. The germline V and J ends were trimmed by 4 bases and 0 bases, with 4 bases remaining between them. The CDR3 spells CASSGASYEQYF. The CDR3 DNA follows: TGTGCCAGCAGTGGGGCCTCCTACGAGCAGTACTTC.

The chain is built from TRBV7-2 and TRBJ1-1; D perhaps matches TRBD1 (6 bases). The CDR3 consists of 13 residues. Trimming left V 7 bases short and J 7 bases short, with 16 bases between. Germline CDR1 SGHTA, CDR2 FQGNSA. The CDR3 DNA reads as TGTGCCAGCACCACCACAGGGTTCAGTGAAGCTTTCTTT. Amino acid sequence: CASTTTGFSEAFF.

V gene TRBV6-1 combines with J gene TRBJ1-2; 7 bases fit TRBD1. Germline V lookup: CDR1 MNHNS, CDR2 SASEGT. The junction had 4 bases not matched to a gene; V was cut back by 7 bases and J by 2 bases. CDR3 length equals 13 residues. The CDR3 DNA is TGTGCCAGCACCCTGACAGGGAACTATGGCTACACCTTC. Protein product: CASTLTGNYGYTF.

The rearrangement uses TRBV6-6 and TRBJ2-7; D ambiguous. Trimming removed 3 bases from V and 3 bases from J, with 6 bases in between. The CDR3 consists of 12 residues. The germline gives CDR1 MNHNY, CDR2 SVGAGI (reference sequence). The CDR3: CASSYGHYEQYF. CDR3 DNA sequence: TGTGCCAGCAGTTATGGCCACTACGAGCAGTACTTC.

This rearrangement joins TRBV27 to TRBJ1-6; D unresolved. The V end was cut by 6 bases, the J end by 10 bases, with 22 bases between. In germline, CDR1 is MNHEY, CDR2 SMNVEV (reference sequence). The CDR3 runs 16 residues. The CDR3 is CASSVQRTWNGSPLHF. The CDR3 nucleotides read TGTGCCAGCAGCGTACAGAGAACCTGGAATGGGTCACCCCTCCACTTT.

V and J are TRBV6-1 and TRBJ1-5; 9 bases align to TRBD1. The CDR3 is 16 residues long. The V and J ends lost 4 bases and 2 bases, in that order; junction bases with no gene match: 6. The germline V gene encodes CDR1 MNHNS and CDR2 SASEGT. The CDR3 here is CASSVPGQGGNQPQHF. The CDR3 DNA reads as TGTGCCAGCAGTGTACCGGGACAGGGTGGCAATCAGCCCCAGCATTTT.

The rearrangement joins TRBV4-1 to TRBJ2-5; 8 bases line up with TRBD2. Trimming took 1 base from V and 0 from J; bases not matched to a gene: 4. The CDR3 is 16 amino acids. CDR1 is MGHRA and CDR2 is YSYEKL in the germline V gene. The DNA for the CDR3 is TGCGCCAGCAGCCAAGCTATAGCGGGGTACCAAGAGACCCAGTACTTC. Its translation: CASSQAIAGYQETQYF.

V and J are TRBV6-1 and TRBJ2-3; 8 nucleotides align to TRBD2. The CDR3 covers 15 residues. V trimming: 2 bases; J trimming: 4 bases; junction bases outside the gene matches: 5. In germline, CDR1 is MNHNS, CDR2 SASEGT. The CDR3 region is CASSENGGGPDTQYF. The CDR3 DNA reads TGTGCCAGCAGTGAAAACGGGGGGGGCCCAGATACGCAGTATTTT.

This chain joins TRBV4-1 and TRBJ1-4, with TRBD1 matching over 9 bases. The germline V gene has CDR1 MGHRA and CDR2 YSYEKL. The V segment lost 2 bases and the J segment 10 bases; nucleotides outside the gene matches: 8. This CDR3 region has 15 residues. CDR3 sequence (DNA): TGCGCCAGCAGCCAACCCCGGGACAGGGATCGAAAACTGTTTTTT. Its protein is CASSQPRDRDRKLFF.

This clone counts as medium-sized. The gene calls are TRBV5-1 and TRBJ2-5, with 14 bases fitting TRBD2. Unmatched junction bases numbered 10, after V lost 4 bases and J lost 5 bases. Germline V gives CDR1 SGHRS, CDR2 YFSETQ. The CDR3 is made up of 17 amino acids. The CDR3 sequence is CASSPGLAGGRVETQYF. The CDR3 region has the DNA TGCGCCAGCAGCCCCGGACTAGCGGGAGGACGGGTGGAGACCCAGTACTTC.